Each of the 18 T cell receptor beta chains below was sequenced from the same sample in a study of cytomegalovirus exposure and HLA in healthy donors. TCRdb keeps only in-frame clones here, not all; method: immunoSEQ multiplex PCR. The sample lists approximately 57,000 clones; 93% were seen once. Material: PBMCs. Receptors originate from a woman younger than 30 in good health and CMV-seronegative.

A single count supports this clone. V and J are TRBV7-9 and TRBJ1-4, with D perhaps matching TRBD1 (6 bases). CDR3 size: 17 residues. Trimming removed 0 bases from V and 2 bases from J, with 13 bases in between. Per the germline V gene, CDR1 is SEHNR and CDR2 is FQNEAQ (reference sequence). This chain's CDR3 is CASSLASGARTNEKLFF. The DNA for the CDR3 is TGTGCCAGCAGCTTAGCATCAGGGGCGCGGACTAATGAAAAACTGTTTTTT.

This clone was detected once. The rearrangement joins TRBV4-3 to TRBJ1-2; tentatively, D is TRBD1 (5 bases). The germline V gene has CDR1 LGHNA and CDR2 YSLEER. CDR3 length: 16 amino acids. The ends were cut back, 0 bases at V and 2 bases at J, with 13 bases in the middle. The CDR3 loop reads CASSQEGATGNYGYTF. In DNA form, the CDR3 reads TGCGCCAGCAGCCAAGAAGGGGCTACTGGGAACTATGGCTACACCTTC.

CDR3 loop: CASSEGTGGLEQYF. In nucleotides, the CDR3 is TGTGCCAGCAGTGAAGGGACAGGGGGCCTCGAGCAGTACTTC. The chain uses TRBV6-1 and TRBJ2-7; 11 bases match TRBD1. Looked up from germline, CDR1 is MNHNS and CDR2 is SASEGT. After removal of 1 base from V and 6 bases from J, the junction contained 2 bases not matched to a gene. The CDR3 is 14 amino acids.

The chain joins TRBV5-1 to TRBJ2-4; a possible D gene is TRBD2 (5 bases). V was cut by 1 base and J by 3 bases, with 17 bases left in between. This CDR3 is built from 17 residues. The V gene's germline CDR1 is SGHRS and CDR2 YFSETQ. The CDR3 nucleotides read TGCGCCAGCAGCTTGCCTTGGGTGGGAGCCCACAAAAACATTCAGTACTTC. Its translation: CASSLPWVGAHKNIQYF.

The rearrangement uses TRBV27 and TRBJ1-2; 9 positions match TRBD1. The junction had 11 bases not matched to a gene; V was cut back by 4 bases and J by 8 bases. CDR3 length equals 15 residues. Germline CDR1 is MNHEY and CDR2 is SMNVEV (reference sequence). The CDR3 spells CASSYRQGGNSGYTF. For the CDR3, the DNA is TGTGCCAGCAGTTACCGACAGGGGGGGAATAGCGGCTACACCTTC.

The chain has TRBV2 and TRBJ2-1; 10 nucleotides line up with TRBD1. J gave up 7 bases and V 1 base, and 7 bases lay outside the gene matches. Looked up from germline, CDR1 is SNHLY and CDR2 is FYNNEI. This CDR3 has 16 amino acids. The CDR3 loop reads CASSEGDRGRGNEQFF. The CDR3 DNA follows: TGTGCCAGCAGTGAAGGAGACAGGGGGCGCGGGAATGAGCAGTTCTTC.

CDR3 amino acids: CASSLKDQGRDTQYF. The CDR3 nucleotides are TGTGCCAGCAGTTTAAAGGATCAGGGTCGAGATACGCAGTATTTT. This chain joins TRBV27 and TRBJ2-3, with D perhaps matching TRBD1 (5 bases). The CDR3 loop spans 15 amino acids. In germline, CDR1 is MNHEY, CDR2 SMNVEV (reference sequence). V lost 2 bases, J lost 5 bases, and 14 bases lay in between.

The chain uses TRBV19 and TRBJ2-1, with 9 positions matching TRBD1. Germline-derived CDR1 and CDR2 are LNHDA and SQIVND (reference sequence). The J segment lost 7 bases and the V segment lost 5 bases, leaving 6 bases of the junction unmatched. The CDR3 extends over 14 amino acids. In DNA, the CDR3 is TGTGCCAGTAGTTGGGACAGGGTTGCGAATGAGCAGTTCTTC. Translated, it gives CASSWDRVANEQFF.

The table lists this clone with a count of one. This chain connects TRBV28 to TRBJ2-2; TRBD1 matches at 9 bases. This CDR3 is built from 15 residues. V lost 6 bases and J lost 5; bases outside the gene matches: 7. Germline lookup yields CDR1 MDHEN and CDR2 SYDVKM. The CDR3 loop reads CASSLGTGFTGELFF. DNA of the CDR3: TGTGCCAGCAGCTTGGGGACAGGGTTTACCGGGGAGCTGTTTTTT. Filled out from reference TRBV28 and TRBJ2-2, the complete variable domain reads DVKVTQSSRYLVKRTGEKVFLECVQDMDHENMFWYRQDPGLGLRLIYFSYDVKMKEKGDIPEGYSVSREKKERFSLILESASTNQTSMYLCASSLGTGFTGELFFGEGSRLTVL.

The chain combines TRBV13 with TRBJ2-7; maybe TRBD2 (5 bases). Trimming removed 5 bases at V and 6 bases at J, with 11 bases between. This CDR3 comprises 12 residues. Germline loops: CDR1 PRHDT, CDR2 FYEKMQ (reference sequence). DNA for the CDR3: TGTGCCAGCAGCCGAGAGGGTGTCGAGCAGTACGTC. Its protein product is CASSREGVEQYV.

V gene TRBV9 combines with J gene TRBJ2-2; 13 nucleotides match TRBD2. The CDR3 contains 16 residues. Per the germline V gene, CDR1 is SGDLS and CDR2 is YYNGEE. Trimming cost V 6 bases and J 3 bases; bases outside gene matches: 5. CDR3 DNA sequence: TGTGCCAGCACCGAACTAGCGGGGGGGTACACCGGGGAGCTGTTTTTT. This encodes CASTELAGGYTGELFF.

The V gene is TRBV7-8, the J gene TRBJ1-5; D uncertain. Germline CDR1 is SGHVS and CDR2 is FQNEAQ. CDR3 length equals 15 residues. Trimming took 5 bases from V and 2 from J, leaving 13 bases between them. CDR3 amino acids: CASSPLMRGNQPQHF. DNA for the CDR3: TGTGCCAGCAGCCCCCTGATGCGGGGCAATCAGCCCCAGCATTTT.

The J gene is TRBJ2-5, the V gene TRBV5-1; 11 nucleotides match TRBD2. The V gene's germline CDR1 is SGHRS and CDR2 YFSETQ. The CDR3 spans 17 residues. Losses at the gene ends were 2 bases for V and 5 bases for J; bases not matched to a gene: 11. The CDR3 coding sequence is TGCGCCAGCAGCTTCTCTCGTAGCGGGGGGGCCCTGGAGACCCAGTACTTC. This translates into CASSFSRSGGALETQYF.

This chain joins TRBV9 and TRBJ2-1; 10 bases map to TRBD2. Looked up from germline, CDR1 is SGDLS and CDR2 is YYNGEE. The length of the CDR3 is 15 residues. V gave up 2 bases and J gave up 4 bases; unmatched junction bases: 3. The CDR3 bases are TGTGCCAGCAGCGTGACTAGCGGGTTTTACAATGAGCAGTTCTTC. Its protein product is CASSVTSGFYNEQFF.

The count of this clone is one. The chain joins TRBV7-9 to TRBJ2-7, with 9 positions matching TRBD1. CDR3 length: 16 residues. With 5 bases clipped from V and 5 bases from J, the junction kept 13 bases outside the gene matches. The germline gives CDR1 SEHNR, CDR2 FQNEAQ (reference sequence). CDR3 nucleotide sequence: TGTGCCAGCAGCACCGAACCCCGGGACAGGGAACACGAGCAGTACTTC. This sequence encodes CASSTEPRDREHEQYF. Supplemented by reference TRBV7-9 and TRBJ2-7, the full variable domain reads DTGVSQNPRHKITKRGQNVTFRCDPISEHNRLYWYRQTLGQGPEFLTYFQNEAQLEKSRLLSDRFSAERPKGSFSTLEIQRTEQGDSAMYLCASSTEPRDREHEQYFGPGTRLTVT.

The chain employs TRBV6-4 and TRBJ2-3; 8 bases map to TRBD2. This CDR3 has 16 amino acids. Germline CDR1 is MRHNA and CDR2 is SNTAGT. J gave up 2 bases and V 3 bases, and 7 bases lay outside the gene matches. The CDR3 DNA sequence: TGTGCCAGCAGTGAAGAGGCGGGGGGCAACACAGATACGCAGTATTTT. Translating it yields CASSEEAGGNTDTQYF.

This clone has a single count. The V gene is TRBV2, the J gene TRBJ1-4, with a possible D match to TRBD1 (5 bases). Germline assignment: CDR1 SNHLY and CDR2 FYNNEI. V was trimmed by 7 bases and J by 8 bases, leaving 11 bases between them. The CDR3 contains 12 residues. The CDR3: CASTQGGEKLFF. CDR3 in DNA: TGTGCCAGCACCCAGGGAGGAGAAAAACTGTTTTTT.

The rearrangement links TRBV9 to TRBJ2-3; 10 bases match TRBD1. The CDR3 length is 16 residues. The germline V gene has CDR1 SGDLS and CDR2 YYNGEE. J lost 3 bases, V lost 3 bases, and 7 bases had no gene match. CDR3 in DNA: TGTGCCAGCAGCGCAACCGGGACAGGGGTTACAGATACGCAGTATTTT. Protein product: CASSATGTGVTDTQYF.